This is a list of T cell receptor beta chains from one sample in a study of cytomegalovirus exposure and HLA in healthy donors. TCRdb keeps only in-frame clones here, not all; method: immunoSEQ multiplex PCR. There are about 150,000 clones in the sample; roughly 64% occur only once, and approximately 2.9% lies in the top ten. Sequencing was done on a sample of PBMCs. All receptors derive from a woman in her twenties or thirties in good health and CMV-seropositive. Each CDR3 is given with its conserved first and last residue. Fields, in order: D gene, V gene, J gene, clone size, CDR3 protein, CDR3 DNA. D genes are given only for firm matches. Not every row has a clone size; where given, it reads once, few, many or a size class.

d_call: TRBD1; v_call: TRBV5-4; j_call: TRBJ1-1; clone_size: .; cdr3_aa: CASSTGQGLYTEAFF; cdr3_nt: TGTGCCAGCAGCACTGGACAGGGGCTATACACTGAAGCTTTCTTT
d_call: .; v_call: TRBV18; j_call: TRBJ1-1; clone_size: few; cdr3_aa: CASSPGLNTEAFF; cdr3_nt: TGTGCCAGCTCACCGGGCTTGAACACTGAAGCTTTCTTT
d_call: TRBD2; v_call: TRBV11-3; j_call: TRBJ2-7; clone_size: .; cdr3_aa: CASRKGPSGRAGGYEQYF; cdr3_nt: TGTGCCAGCAGAAAAGGGCCCAGCGGGAGGGCCGGCGGCTACGAGCAGTACTTC
d_call: .; v_call: TRBV2; j_call: TRBJ2-2; clone_size: .; cdr3_aa: CASSPLPPETGELFF; cdr3_nt: TGTGCCAGCAGTCCACTCCCTCCGGAGACCGGGGAGCTGTTTTTT
d_call: TRBD2; v_call: TRBV28; j_call: TRBJ2-1; clone_size: .; cdr3_aa: CASTQNGLAGKNEQFF; cdr3_nt: TGTGCCAGCACCCAAAATGGACTAGCGGGCAAGAATGAGCAGTTCTTC
d_call: .; v_call: TRBV28; j_call: TRBJ1-5; clone_size: few; cdr3_aa: CASSFRVQPQHF; cdr3_nt: TGTGCCAGCAGTTTTCGGGTTCAGCCCCAGCATTTT
d_call: .; v_call: TRBV27; j_call: TRBJ1-5; clone_size: .; cdr3_aa: CASSLWGGQPQHF; cdr3_nt: TGTGCCAGCAGTTTATGGGGCGGACAGCCCCAGCATTTT
d_call: TRBD1; v_call: TRBV5-4; j_call: TRBJ1-2; clone_size: few; cdr3_aa: CASSGGQGVNYGYTF; cdr3_nt: TGTGCCAGCAGCGGGGGACAGGGGGTTAACTATGGCTACACCTTC
d_call: TRBD2; v_call: TRBV6-6; j_call: TRBJ2-7; clone_size: .; cdr3_aa: CASSYSQAGGGEQYF; cdr3_nt: TGTGCCAGCAGTTACTCTCAAGCGGGAGGGGGCGAGCAGTACTTC
d_call: .; v_call: TRBV30; j_call: TRBJ2-7; clone_size: .; cdr3_aa: CAWTGDRSEQYF; cdr3_nt: TGTGCCTGGACAGGGGATCGTTCCGAGCAGTACTTC
d_call: TRBD1; v_call: TRBV5-1; j_call: TRBJ1-4; clone_size: .; cdr3_aa: CASSIGGGEKLFF; cdr3_nt: TGCGCCAGCAGTATAGGGGGCGGGGAAAAACTGTTTTTT
d_call: .; v_call: TRBV6-5; j_call: TRBJ1-3; clone_size: few; cdr3_aa: CASSLGGKAGNTIYF; cdr3_nt: TGTGCCAGCAGTCTCGGGGGGAAGGCTGGAAACACCATATATTTT
d_call: TRBD2; v_call: TRBV6-4; j_call: TRBJ2-3; clone_size: .; cdr3_aa: CASSDSAGGPDTQYF; cdr3_nt: TGTGCCAGCAGTGACTCAGCGGGAGGGCCAGATACGCAGTATTTT
d_call: TRBD1; v_call: TRBV5-1; j_call: TRBJ1-2; clone_size: .; cdr3_aa: CASSQTGTGVGYTF; cdr3_nt: TGCGCCAGCAGCCAAACAGGGACAGGGGTTGGCTACACCTTC
d_call: TRBD2; v_call: TRBV5-1; j_call: TRBJ2-5; clone_size: .; cdr3_aa: CASSPTSGQETQYF; cdr3_nt: TGCGCCAGCAGCCCTACTAGCGGGCAAGAGACCCAGTACTTC
d_call: TRBD2; v_call: TRBV7-2; j_call: TRBJ2-7; clone_size: few; cdr3_aa: CASSKSLAGGIEQYF; cdr3_nt: TGTGCCAGCAGCAAGAGCCTAGCGGGAGGAATCGAGCAGTACTTC
d_call: TRBD1; v_call: TRBV10-3; j_call: TRBJ1-1; clone_size: .; cdr3_aa: CAISPAGTGNDRGTEAFF; cdr3_nt: TGTGCCATCAGCCCCGCTGGGACAGGAAACGATCGGGGTACTGAAGCTTTCTTT
d_call: TRBD1; v_call: TRBV10-3; j_call: TRBJ1-2; clone_size: .; cdr3_aa: CAISESVVRGQDGYTF; cdr3_nt: TGTGCCATCAGTGAGTCGGTCGTCAGGGGGCAGGATGGCTACACCTTC
d_call: .; v_call: TRBV27; j_call: TRBJ2-6; clone_size: few; cdr3_aa: CASASVSSGANVLTF; cdr3_nt: TGTGCCAGCGCCTCAGTGTCCTCTGGGGCCAACGTCCTGACTTTC
d_call: .; v_call: TRBV15; j_call: TRBJ1-2; clone_size: .; cdr3_aa: CATSSTELGHGINYGYTF; cdr3_nt: TGTGCCACCAGCAGTACAGAACTGGGACACGGTATCAACTATGGCTACACCTTC
d_call: .; v_call: TRBV18; j_call: TRBJ1-2; clone_size: .; cdr3_aa: CASSPADYGYTF; cdr3_nt: TGTGCCAGCTCACCGGCAGACTATGGCTACACCTTC
d_call: .; v_call: TRBV28; j_call: TRBJ1-2; clone_size: .; cdr3_aa: CASSFFPAGNYGYTF; cdr3_nt: TGTGCCAGCAGTTTTTTCCCCGCAGGCAACTATGGCTACACCTTC
d_call: TRBD2; v_call: TRBV14; j_call: TRBJ2-1; clone_size: .; cdr3_aa: CASSQDFSGSPYNEQFF; cdr3_nt: TGTGCCAGCAGCCAAGATTTCAGCGGGAGTCCCTACAATGAGCAGTTCTTC
d_call: .; v_call: TRBV11-2; j_call: TRBJ1-1; clone_size: few; cdr3_aa: CASSGVKDTPF; cdr3_nt: TGTGCCAGCAGCGGGGTTAAGGACACCCCATTT
d_call: .; v_call: TRBV29-1; j_call: TRBJ1-3; clone_size: .; cdr3_aa: CSVGESSGNTIYF; cdr3_nt: TGCAGCGTTGGGGAGAGCTCTGGAAACACCATATATTTT
d_call: TRBD1; v_call: TRBV5-1; j_call: TRBJ1-6; clone_size: .; cdr3_aa: CASSVGTDYNSPLHF; cdr3_nt: TGCGCCAGCAGCGTAGGGACAGACTATAATTCACCCCTCCACTTT
d_call: TRBD1; v_call: TRBV6-6; j_call: TRBJ2-2; clone_size: .; cdr3_aa: CASSPMGQGLTGELFF; cdr3_nt: TGTGCCAGCAGTCCGATGGGACAGGGGCTTACCGGGGAGCTGTTTTTT
d_call: TRBD1; v_call: TRBV2; j_call: TRBJ1-4; clone_size: once; cdr3_aa: CASSMTGGPNEKLFF; cdr3_nt: TGTGCCAGCAGTATGACAGGGGGCCCTAATGAAAAACTGTTTTTT
d_call: TRBD1; v_call: TRBV5-4; j_call: TRBJ1-1; clone_size: .; cdr3_aa: CASSSGQGTANTEAFF; cdr3_nt: TGTGCCAGCAGCTCCGGACAGGGGACAGCGAACACTGAAGCTTTCTTT
d_call: TRBD2; v_call: TRBV27; j_call: TRBJ2-7; clone_size: few; cdr3_aa: CASVSLMGLANEQYF; cdr3_nt: TGTGCCAGCGTATCTCTTATGGGACTAGCGAACGAGCAGTACTTC
d_call: .; v_call: TRBV18; j_call: TRBJ1-2; clone_size: .; cdr3_aa: CASSPPEQLYGYTF; cdr3_nt: TGTGCCAGCTCACCACCGGAACAGCTCTATGGCTACACCTTC
d_call: TRBD2; v_call: TRBV6-5; j_call: TRBJ2-3; clone_size: .; cdr3_aa: CASRQGLENADTQYF; cdr3_nt: TGTGCCAGCAGGCAGGGACTAGAGAATGCAGATACGCAGTATTTT
d_call: .; v_call: TRBV6-1; j_call: TRBJ2-7; clone_size: .; cdr3_aa: CASSSTDEQYF; cdr3_nt: TGTGCCAGCAGTTCCACAGACGAGCAGTACTTC
d_call: .; v_call: TRBV2; j_call: TRBJ1-4; clone_size: .; cdr3_aa: CASSTSRETLDEKLFF; cdr3_nt: TGTGCCAGCAGTACTTCTCGGGAGACACTGGATGAAAAACTGTTTTTT
d_call: TRBD2; v_call: TRBV12-5; j_call: TRBJ2-5; clone_size: .; cdr3_aa: CASGLGETSGGGVRETQYF; cdr3_nt: TGTGCTAGTGGTTTGGGAGAGACGAGCGGCGGGGGGGTACGGGAGACCCAGTACTTC
d_call: .; v_call: TRBV4-1; j_call: TRBJ2-7; clone_size: .; cdr3_aa: CASSQVLRRSEQYF; cdr3_nt: TGCGCCAGCAGCCAAGTATTGCGTAGGAGCGAGCAGTACTTC
d_call: .; v_call: TRBV7-2; j_call: TRBJ2-3; clone_size: .; cdr3_aa: CASSTRQISTDTQYF; cdr3_nt: TGTGCCAGCAGCACAAGACAGATCTCCACAGATACGCAGTATTTT
d_call: .; v_call: TRBV30; j_call: TRBJ1-4; clone_size: .; cdr3_aa: CAWSVPRGEKLFF; cdr3_nt: TGTGCCTGGAGTGTCCCTAGGGGTGAAAAACTGTTTTTT
d_call: .; v_call: TRBV6-1; j_call: TRBJ1-1; clone_size: .; cdr3_aa: CASSARGRTNTEAFF; cdr3_nt: TGTGCCAGCAGCGCAAGAGGGAGGACGAACACTGAAGCTTTCTTT
d_call: .; v_call: TRBV5-1; j_call: TRBJ2-7; clone_size: few; cdr3_aa: CASSRDGTYEQYF; cdr3_nt: TGCGCCAGCAGCCGGGACGGGACTTACGAGCAGTACTTC
d_call: .; v_call: TRBV29-1; j_call: TRBJ2-7; clone_size: .; cdr3_aa: CSVVFSSAYEQYF; cdr3_nt: TGCAGCGTTGTCTTTAGCTCGGCCTACGAGCAGTACTTC
d_call: .; v_call: TRBV18; j_call: TRBJ1-5; clone_size: .; cdr3_aa: CASSPSSDEDAQHF; cdr3_nt: TGTGCCAGCTCACCAAGTAGCGACGAAGACGCCCAGCATTTT
d_call: .; v_call: TRBV18; j_call: TRBJ1-5; clone_size: .; cdr3_aa: CASSQSAPGGQPQHF; cdr3_nt: TGTGCCAGCTCACAGTCTGCCCCCGGAGGACAGCCCCAGCATTTT
d_call: .; v_call: TRBV2; j_call: TRBJ1-2; clone_size: .; cdr3_aa: CASSERDYGYTF; cdr3_nt: TGTGCCAGCAGTGAGAGGGACTATGGCTACACCTTC
d_call: TRBD1; v_call: TRBV5-4; j_call: TRBJ1-6; clone_size: .; cdr3_aa: CASSPRDSSSYNSPLHF; cdr3_nt: TGTGCCAGCAGCCCCCGGGACAGCAGCTCCTATAATTCACCCCTCCACTTT
d_call: TRBD2; v_call: TRBV4-1; j_call: TRBJ2-7; clone_size: few; cdr3_aa: CASSQVAGGARKKSYEQYF; cdr3_nt: TGCGCCAGCAGCCAAGTAGCGGGGGGGGCTCGCAAAAAATCCTACGAGCAGTACTTC
d_call: .; v_call: TRBV5-1; j_call: TRBJ2-7; clone_size: .; cdr3_aa: CASSLLGSEQYF; cdr3_nt: TGCGCCAGCAGCTTACTAGGTTCCGAGCAGTACTTC
d_call: .; v_call: TRBV15; j_call: TRBJ2-7; clone_size: once; cdr3_aa: CATAPGSAYEQYF; cdr3_nt: TGTGCCACCGCACCAGGGTCAGCGTACGAGCAGTACTTC
d_call: .; v_call: TRBV2; j_call: TRBJ2-7; clone_size: .; cdr3_aa: CASSGEAGPYEQYF; cdr3_nt: TGTGCCAGCAGCGGAGAGGCAGGGCCCTACGAGCAGTACTTC
d_call: .; v_call: TRBV6-4; j_call: TRBJ2-6; clone_size: .; cdr3_aa: CASSDQRGSGANVLTF; cdr3_nt: TGTGCCAGCAGTGACCAAAGGGGGTCGGGGGCCAACGTCCTGACTTTC
d_call: .; v_call: TRBV19; j_call: TRBJ1-6; clone_size: few; cdr3_aa: CASTGARNSPLHF; cdr3_nt: TGTGCCAGTACTGGGGCGAGGAATTCACCCCTCCACTTT
d_call: .; v_call: TRBV28; j_call: TRBJ2-7; clone_size: .; cdr3_aa: CASSPLRGSYEQYF; cdr3_nt: TGTGCCAGCAGTCCCCTCAGGGGCTCCTACGAGCAGTACTTC
d_call: .; v_call: TRBV11-2; j_call: TRBJ1-5; clone_size: .; cdr3_aa: CASSSGSNQPQHF; cdr3_nt: TGTGCCAGCAGCTCAGGGAGCAATCAGCCCCAGCATTTT